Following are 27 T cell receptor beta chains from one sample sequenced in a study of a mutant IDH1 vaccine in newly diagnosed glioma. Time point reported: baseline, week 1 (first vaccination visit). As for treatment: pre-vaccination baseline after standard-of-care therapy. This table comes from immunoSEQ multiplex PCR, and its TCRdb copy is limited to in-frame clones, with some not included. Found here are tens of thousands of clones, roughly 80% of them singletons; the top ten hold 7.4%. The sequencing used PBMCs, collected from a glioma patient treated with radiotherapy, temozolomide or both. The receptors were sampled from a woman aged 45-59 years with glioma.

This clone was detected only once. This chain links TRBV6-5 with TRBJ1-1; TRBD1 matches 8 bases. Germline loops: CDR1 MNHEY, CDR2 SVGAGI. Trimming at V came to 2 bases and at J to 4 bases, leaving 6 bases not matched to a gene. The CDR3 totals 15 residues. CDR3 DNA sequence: TGTGCCAGCAGTTACAGGGCAGGGGGCGGCACTGAAGCTTTCTTT. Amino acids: CASSYRAGGGTEAFF.

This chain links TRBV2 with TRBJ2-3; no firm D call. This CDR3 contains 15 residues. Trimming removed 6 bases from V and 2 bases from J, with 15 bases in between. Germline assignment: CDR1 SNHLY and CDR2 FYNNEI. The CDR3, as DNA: TGTGCCAGCAGCCGGGCCTCCCCCCACACAGATACGCAGTATTTT. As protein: CASSRASPHTDTQYF.

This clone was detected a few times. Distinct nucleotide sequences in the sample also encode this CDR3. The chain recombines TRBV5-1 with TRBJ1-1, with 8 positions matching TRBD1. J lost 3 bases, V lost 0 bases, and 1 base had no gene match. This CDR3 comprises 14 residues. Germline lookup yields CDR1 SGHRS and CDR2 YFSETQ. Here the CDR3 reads CASSLDRGDTEAFF. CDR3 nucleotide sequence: TGCGCCAGCAGCTTGGACAGGGGGGACACTGAAGCTTTCTTT.

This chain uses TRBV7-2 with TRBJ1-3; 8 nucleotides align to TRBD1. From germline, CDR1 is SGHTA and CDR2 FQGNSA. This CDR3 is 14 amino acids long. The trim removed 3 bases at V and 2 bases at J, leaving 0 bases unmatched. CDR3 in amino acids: CASSLDRAGNTIYF. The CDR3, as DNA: TGTGCCAGCAGCTTGGACAGGGCTGGAAACACCATATATTTT.

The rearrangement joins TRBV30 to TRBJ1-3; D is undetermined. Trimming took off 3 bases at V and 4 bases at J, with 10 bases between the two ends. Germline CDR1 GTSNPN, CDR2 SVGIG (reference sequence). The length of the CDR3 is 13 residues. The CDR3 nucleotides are TGTGCCTGGAGCTCAGAATCGGGAAACACCATATATTTT. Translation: CAWSSESGNTIYF.

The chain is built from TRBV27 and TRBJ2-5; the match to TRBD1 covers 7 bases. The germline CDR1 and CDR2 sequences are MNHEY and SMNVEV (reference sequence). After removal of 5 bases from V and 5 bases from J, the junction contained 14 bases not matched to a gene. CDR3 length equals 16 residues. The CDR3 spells CASSLYQGTDRETQYF. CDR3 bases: TGTGCCAGCAGTCTGTATCAAGGGACAGATCGGGAGACCCAGTACTTC.

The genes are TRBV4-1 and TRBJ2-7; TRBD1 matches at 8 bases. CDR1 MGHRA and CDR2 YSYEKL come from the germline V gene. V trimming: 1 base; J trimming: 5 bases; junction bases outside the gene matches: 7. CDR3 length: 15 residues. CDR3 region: CASSQAETGVHEQYF. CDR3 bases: TGCGCCAGCAGCCAAGCGGAGACAGGGGTCCACGAGCAGTACTTC.

The CDR3 coding sequence is TGTGCCAGCGGACCCCTGGGACAGGGGGCGCCAGAGCAGTACTTC. It encodes CASGPLGQGAPEQYF. V is TRBV27 and J is TRBJ2-7; 12 bases are a match to TRBD1. Germline CDR1 is MNHEY and CDR2 is SMNVEV (reference sequence). The CDR3 length is 15 residues. V was clipped by 8 bases and J by 7 bases; unmatched bases: 12.

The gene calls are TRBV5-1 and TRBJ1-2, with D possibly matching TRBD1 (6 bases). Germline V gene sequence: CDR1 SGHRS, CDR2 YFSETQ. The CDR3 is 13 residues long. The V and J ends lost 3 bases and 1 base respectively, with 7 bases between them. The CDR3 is CASSSDSNYGYTF. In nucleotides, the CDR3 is TGCGCCAGCAGCTCGGACAGTAACTATGGCTACACCTTC.

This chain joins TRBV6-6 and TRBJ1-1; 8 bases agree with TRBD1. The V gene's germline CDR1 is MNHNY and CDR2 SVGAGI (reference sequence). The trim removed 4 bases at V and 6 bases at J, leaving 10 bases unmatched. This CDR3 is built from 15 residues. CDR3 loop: CASSFPGQEGSEAFF. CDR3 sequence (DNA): TGTGCCAGCAGTTTCCCGGGACAGGAGGGCTCTGAAGCTTTCTTT.

CDR3 nucleotides: TGTGCCAGCAGCTTGGCTTTCGATATGGACCGATCCTACGAGCAGTACTTC. This codes for CASSLAFDMDRSYEQYF. The chain recombines TRBV5-8 with TRBJ2-7; D gene uncertain. The germline CDR1 and CDR2 sequences are SGHTS and YDEGEE. The V and J ends lost 0 bases and 1 base respectively, with 17 bases between them. This CDR3 is 17 amino acids long.

DNA for the CDR3: TGCGCCAGCAGCTTGAGCGTCGCCGACACCGGGGAGCTGTTTTTT. It translates to CASSLSVADTGELFF. V and J are TRBV5-1 and TRBJ2-2; D is ambiguous. V lost 1 base, J lost 3 bases, and 10 bases lay in between. Germline values: CDR1 SGHRS, CDR2 YFSETQ. The CDR3 runs 15 residues.

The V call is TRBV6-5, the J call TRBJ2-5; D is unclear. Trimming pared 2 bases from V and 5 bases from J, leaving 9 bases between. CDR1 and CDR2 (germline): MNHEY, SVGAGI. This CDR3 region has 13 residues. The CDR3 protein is CASSYPPGETQYF. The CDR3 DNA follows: TGTGCCAGCAGTTACCCGCCCGGGGAGACCCAGTACTTC.

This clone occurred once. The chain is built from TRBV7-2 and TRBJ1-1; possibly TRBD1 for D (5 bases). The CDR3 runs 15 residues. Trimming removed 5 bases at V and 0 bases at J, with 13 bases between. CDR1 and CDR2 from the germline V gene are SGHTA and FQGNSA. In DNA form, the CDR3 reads TGTGCCAGCAGCCTAGAGGCAGGGTTGAACACTGAAGCTTTCTTT. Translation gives CASSLEAGLNTEAFF.

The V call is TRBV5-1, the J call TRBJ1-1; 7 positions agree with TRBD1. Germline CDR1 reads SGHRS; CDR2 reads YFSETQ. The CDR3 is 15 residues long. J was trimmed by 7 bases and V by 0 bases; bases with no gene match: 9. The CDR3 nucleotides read TGCGCCAGCAGCTTGGGACAGGGTTGGGGTAGTGAAGCTTTCTTT. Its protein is CASSLGQGWGSEAFF.

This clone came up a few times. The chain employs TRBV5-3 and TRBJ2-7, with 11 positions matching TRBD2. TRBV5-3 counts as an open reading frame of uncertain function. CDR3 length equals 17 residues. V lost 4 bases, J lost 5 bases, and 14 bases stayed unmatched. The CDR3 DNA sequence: TGTGCCAGAAGCGCGTATAGCGGGGGGGCTATCCCCCACGAGCAGTACTTC. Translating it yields CARSAYSGGAIPHEQYF.

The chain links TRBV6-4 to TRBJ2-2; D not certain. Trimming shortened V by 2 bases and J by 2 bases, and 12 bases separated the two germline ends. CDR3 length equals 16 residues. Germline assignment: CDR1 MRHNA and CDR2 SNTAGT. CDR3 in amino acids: CASSDRVFYNTGELFF. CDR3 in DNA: TGTGCCAGCAGTGACCGGGTCTTCTACAACACCGGGGAGCTGTTTTTT.

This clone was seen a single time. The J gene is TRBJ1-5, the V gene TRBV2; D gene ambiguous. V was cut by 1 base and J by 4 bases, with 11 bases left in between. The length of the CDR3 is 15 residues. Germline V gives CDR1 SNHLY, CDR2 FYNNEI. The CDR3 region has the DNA TGTGCCAGCAGTGAAGAGAGGGTGATGAATCAGCCCCAGCATTTT. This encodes CASSEERVMNQPQHF.

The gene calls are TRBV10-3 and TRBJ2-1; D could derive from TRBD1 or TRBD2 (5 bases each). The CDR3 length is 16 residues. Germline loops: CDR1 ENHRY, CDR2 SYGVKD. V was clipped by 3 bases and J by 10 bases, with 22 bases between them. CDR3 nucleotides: TGTGCCATCAGTGACCCCCTCCGGGACGCTCAAGAGGAGCAGTTCTTC. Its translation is CAISDPLRDAQEEQFF.

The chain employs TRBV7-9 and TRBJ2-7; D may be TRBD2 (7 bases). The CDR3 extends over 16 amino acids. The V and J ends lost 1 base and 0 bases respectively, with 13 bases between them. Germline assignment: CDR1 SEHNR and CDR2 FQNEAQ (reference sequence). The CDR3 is CASSLVRGQSSYEQYF. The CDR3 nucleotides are TGTGCCAGCAGCTTAGTGCGGGGGCAAAGCTCCTACGAGCAGTACTTC.

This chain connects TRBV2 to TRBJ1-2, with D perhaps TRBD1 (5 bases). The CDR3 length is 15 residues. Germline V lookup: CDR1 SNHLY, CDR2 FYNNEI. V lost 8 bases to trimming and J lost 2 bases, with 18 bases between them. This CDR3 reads CASWGDGGTNYGYTF. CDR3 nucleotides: TGTGCCAGCTGGGGGGATGGGGGAACGAACTATGGCTACACCTTC.

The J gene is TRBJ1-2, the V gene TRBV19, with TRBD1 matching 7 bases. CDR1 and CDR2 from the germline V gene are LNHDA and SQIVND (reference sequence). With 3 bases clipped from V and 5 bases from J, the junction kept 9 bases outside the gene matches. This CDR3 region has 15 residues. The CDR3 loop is CASSMAEGARYGYTF. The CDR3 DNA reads TGTGCCAGTAGTATGGCCGAGGGGGCGCGGTATGGCTACACCTTC.

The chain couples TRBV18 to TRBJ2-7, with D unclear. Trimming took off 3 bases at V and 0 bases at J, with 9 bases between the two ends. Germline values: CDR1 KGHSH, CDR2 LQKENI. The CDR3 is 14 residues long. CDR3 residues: CASSPQKYSYEQYF. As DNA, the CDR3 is TGTGCCAGCTCACCCCAAAAGTACTCCTACGAGCAGTACTTC.

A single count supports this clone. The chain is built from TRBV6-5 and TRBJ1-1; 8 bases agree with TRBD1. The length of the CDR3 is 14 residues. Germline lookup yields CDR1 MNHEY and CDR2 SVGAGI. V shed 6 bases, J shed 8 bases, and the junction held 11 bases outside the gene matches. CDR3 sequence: CASSSNSGGSEAFF. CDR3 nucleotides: TGTGCCAGCAGCTCTAACTCAGGGGGCTCAGAAGCTTTCTTT.

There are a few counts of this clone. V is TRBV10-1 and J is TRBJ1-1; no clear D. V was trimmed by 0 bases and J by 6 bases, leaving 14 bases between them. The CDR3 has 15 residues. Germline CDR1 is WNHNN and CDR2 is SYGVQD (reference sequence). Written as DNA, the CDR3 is TGCGCCAGCAGTGAGTCGAAGCAGATCGTTCCTGAAGCTTTCTTT. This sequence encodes CASSESKQIVPEAFF.

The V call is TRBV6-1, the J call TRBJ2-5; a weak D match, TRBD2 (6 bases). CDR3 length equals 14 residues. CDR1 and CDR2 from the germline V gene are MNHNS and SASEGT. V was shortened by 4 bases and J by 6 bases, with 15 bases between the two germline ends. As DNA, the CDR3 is TGTGCCAGCAGTGCCGGGGGAGCGACGCAGACCCAGTACTTC. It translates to CASSAGGATQTQYF.

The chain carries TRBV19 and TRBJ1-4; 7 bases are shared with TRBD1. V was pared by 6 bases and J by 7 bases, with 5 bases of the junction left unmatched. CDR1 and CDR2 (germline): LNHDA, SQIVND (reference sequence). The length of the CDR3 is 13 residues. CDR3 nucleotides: TGTGCCAGTAGAGGGACAGCCCTTGAAAAACTGTTTTTT. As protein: CASRGTALEKLFF.